The entry below gives a single TCR beta chain sequence along with its context. MiXCR was run by TCRdb on the RT-PCR reads, yielding one entry per CDR3 protein. The data contain roughly 940,000 distinct CDR3 sequences, approximately 18% of them singletons. This sample is drawn from a study of patients and donors after allogeneic stem cell transplantation. The CDR3 spans 13 residues. V gave up 3 bases and J gave up 1 base, with 7 bases separating them. CDR1 and CDR2 (germline): MGHDK, SYGVNS. What was sequenced was blood, either unsorted or a sorted T cell fraction (not recorded which). The chain links TRBV25-1 to TRBJ2-7; D gene uncertain. The receptor's source is a human donor who was either an allogeneic HSCT recipient or a stem cell or donor lymphocyte infusion donor (not recorded which). It is not recorded whose cells these are; they may come from a transplant donor. CDR3 bases: TGTGCCAGCAGTGACGAAAAATCCTACGAGCAGTACTTC. Protein: CASSDEKSYEQYF.